The TCR beta chain described here comes from a study of spatial heterogeneity in lung cancer. Study results and caveats: More often at tumor resection than at routine follow-up, ubiquitous expanded tumor TCRs were detected in the blood.

Comments on this clonotype: The antigen remains undetermined. Being off target in a library aimed at alpha chains, this beta chain has a size of little meaning.

Time point denoted: sample taken at primary tumor resection. Material for sequencing was whole RNA from tumor, nontumor lung or frozen PBMC, left unsorted. Every TCR cDNA molecule bore a unique molecular identifier. TCRdb used MiXCR to reprocess the 5' RACE reads, holding one entry per CDR3 protein. The sample carries over 2,500 distinct CDR3 sequences, about 29% recorded once. Germline CDR1 reads LGHDT; CDR2 reads YNNKEL (reference sequence). V was trimmed by 4 bases and J by 4 bases, leaving 6 bases between them. The CDR3 extends over 12 amino acids. The sample consisted of PBMCs, taken at surgery. The origin of this receptor is a female donor with early-stage non-small cell lung cancer. This sequence joins TRBV3-1 and TRBJ2-3; no clear D. Here the CDR3 DNA reads TGTGCCAGCAGCCTGAACCCAGATACGCAGTATTTT. Protein product: CASSLNPDTQYF.